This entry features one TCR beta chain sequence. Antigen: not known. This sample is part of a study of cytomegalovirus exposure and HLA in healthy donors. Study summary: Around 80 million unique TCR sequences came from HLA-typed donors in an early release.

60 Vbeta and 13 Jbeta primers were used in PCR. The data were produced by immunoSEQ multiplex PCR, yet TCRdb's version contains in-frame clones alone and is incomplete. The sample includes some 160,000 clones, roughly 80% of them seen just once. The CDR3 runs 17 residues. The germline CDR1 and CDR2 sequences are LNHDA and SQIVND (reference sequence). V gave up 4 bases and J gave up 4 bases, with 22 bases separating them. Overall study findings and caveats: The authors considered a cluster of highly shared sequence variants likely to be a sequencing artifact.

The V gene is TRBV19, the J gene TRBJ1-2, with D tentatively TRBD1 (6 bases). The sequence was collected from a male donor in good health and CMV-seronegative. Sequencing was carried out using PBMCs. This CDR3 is CASSTSPGRGPTYGYTF. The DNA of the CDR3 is TGTGCCAGTAGTACCTCCCCCGGCAGGGGACCGACCTATGGCTACACCTTC.